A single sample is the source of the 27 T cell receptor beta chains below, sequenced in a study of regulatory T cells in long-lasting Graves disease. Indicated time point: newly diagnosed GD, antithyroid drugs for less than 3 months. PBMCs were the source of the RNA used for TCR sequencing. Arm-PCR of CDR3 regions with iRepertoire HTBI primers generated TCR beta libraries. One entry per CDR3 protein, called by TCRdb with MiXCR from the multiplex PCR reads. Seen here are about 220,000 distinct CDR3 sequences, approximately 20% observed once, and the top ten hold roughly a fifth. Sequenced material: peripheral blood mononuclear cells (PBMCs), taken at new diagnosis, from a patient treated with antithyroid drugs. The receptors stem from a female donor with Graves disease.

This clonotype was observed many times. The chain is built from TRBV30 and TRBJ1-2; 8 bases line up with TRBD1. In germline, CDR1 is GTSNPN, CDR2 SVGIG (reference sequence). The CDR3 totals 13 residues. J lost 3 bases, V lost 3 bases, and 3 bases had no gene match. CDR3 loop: CAWSTGGDYGYTF. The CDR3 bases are TGTGCCTGGAGCACAGGGGGGGACTATGGCTACACCTTC.

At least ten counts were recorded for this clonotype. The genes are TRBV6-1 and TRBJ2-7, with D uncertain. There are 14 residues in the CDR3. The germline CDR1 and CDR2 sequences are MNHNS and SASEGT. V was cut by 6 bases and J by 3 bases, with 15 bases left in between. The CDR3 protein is CASSRTTQIYEQYF. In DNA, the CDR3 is TGTGCCAGCAGCCGCACGACACAGATCTACGAGCAGTACTTC.

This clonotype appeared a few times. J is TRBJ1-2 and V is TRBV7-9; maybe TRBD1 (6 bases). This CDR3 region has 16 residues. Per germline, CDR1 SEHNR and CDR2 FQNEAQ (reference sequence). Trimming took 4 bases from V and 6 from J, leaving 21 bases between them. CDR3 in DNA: TGTGCCAGCAGCTCCTTGGGGGGGGGCCTGGAGAATGGCTACACCTTC. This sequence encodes CASSSLGGGLENGYTF.

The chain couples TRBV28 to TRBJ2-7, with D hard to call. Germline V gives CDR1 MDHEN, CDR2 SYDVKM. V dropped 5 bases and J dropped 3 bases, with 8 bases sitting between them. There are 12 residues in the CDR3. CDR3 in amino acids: CASSPRVYEQYF. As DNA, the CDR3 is TGTGCCAGCAGTCCCAGAGTCTACGAGCAGTACTTC.

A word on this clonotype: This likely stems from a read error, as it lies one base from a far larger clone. CDR3 in amino acids: CSSSLGTASNTEAFF. The DNA for the CDR3 is TGTTCCAGCAGTTTAGGTACAGCTAGTAACACTGAAGCTTTCTTT. The rearrangement links TRBV7-8 to TRBJ1-1, with no clear D. Germline lookup yields CDR1 SGHVS and CDR2 FQNEAQ. The CDR3 totals 15 residues.

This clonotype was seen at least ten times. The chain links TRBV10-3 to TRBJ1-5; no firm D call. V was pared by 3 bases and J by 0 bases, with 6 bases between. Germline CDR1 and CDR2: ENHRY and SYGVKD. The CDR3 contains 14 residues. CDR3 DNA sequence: TGTGCCATCAGTGACGGGGATAGCAATCAGCCCCAGCATTTT. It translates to CAISDGDSNQPQHF.

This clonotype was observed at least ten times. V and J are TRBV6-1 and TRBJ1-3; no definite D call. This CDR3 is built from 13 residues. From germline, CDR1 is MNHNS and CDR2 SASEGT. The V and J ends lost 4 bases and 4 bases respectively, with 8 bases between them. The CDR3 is CASSASGGNTIYF. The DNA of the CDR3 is TGTGCCAGCAGTGCCAGTGGCGGAAACACCATATATTTT.

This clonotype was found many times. This chain's CDR3 is CASRTPGQGDEQYF. CDR3 nucleotide sequence: TGTGCCAGCAGGACTCCGGGACAGGGAGACGAGCAGTACTTC. The V gene is TRBV6-2 or TRBV6-3, the J gene TRBJ2-7, with 9 positions matching TRBD1. The CDR3 sequence is 14 residues long. The J segment lost 5 bases and the V segment lost 6 bases, leaving 8 bases of the junction unmatched. Germline V CDR1 and CDR2: MNHEY, SVGEGT.

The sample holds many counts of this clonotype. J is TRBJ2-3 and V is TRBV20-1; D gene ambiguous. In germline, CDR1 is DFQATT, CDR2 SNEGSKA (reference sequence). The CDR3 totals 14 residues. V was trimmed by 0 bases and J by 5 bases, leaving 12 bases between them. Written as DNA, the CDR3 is TGCAGTGCTAGAGAAGGATGGGTGCAAGATACGCAGTATTTT. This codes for CSAREGWVQDTQYF.

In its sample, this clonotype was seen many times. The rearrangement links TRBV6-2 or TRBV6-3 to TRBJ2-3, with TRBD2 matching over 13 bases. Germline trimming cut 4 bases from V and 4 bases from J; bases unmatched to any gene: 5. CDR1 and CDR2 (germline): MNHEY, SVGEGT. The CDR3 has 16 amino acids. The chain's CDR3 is CASSSTSGRPADTQYF. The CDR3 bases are TGTGCCAGCAGTTCGACTAGCGGGAGGCCTGCAGATACGCAGTATTTT.

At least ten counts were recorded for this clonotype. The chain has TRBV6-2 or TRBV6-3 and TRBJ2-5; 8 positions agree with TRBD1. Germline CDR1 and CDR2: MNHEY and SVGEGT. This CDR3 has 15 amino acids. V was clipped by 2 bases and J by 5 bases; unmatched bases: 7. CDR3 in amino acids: CASSYETGAGETQYF. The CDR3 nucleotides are TGTGCCAGCAGTTACGAGACAGGGGCGGGGGAGACCCAGTACTTC.

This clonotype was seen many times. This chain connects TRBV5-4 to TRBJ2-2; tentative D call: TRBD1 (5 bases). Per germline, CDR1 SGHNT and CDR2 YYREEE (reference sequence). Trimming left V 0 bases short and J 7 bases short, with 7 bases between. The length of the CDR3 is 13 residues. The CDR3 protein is CASSLDRGGELFF. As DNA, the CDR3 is TGTGCCAGCAGCTTGGATAGGGGCGGGGAGCTGTTTTTT.

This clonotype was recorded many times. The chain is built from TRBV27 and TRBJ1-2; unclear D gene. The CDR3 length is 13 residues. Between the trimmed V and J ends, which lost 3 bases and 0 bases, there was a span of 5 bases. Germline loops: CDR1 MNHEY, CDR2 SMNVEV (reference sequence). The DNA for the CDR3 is TGTGCCAGCAGTTTTCACACTAACTATGGCTACACCTTC. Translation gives CASSFHTNYGYTF.

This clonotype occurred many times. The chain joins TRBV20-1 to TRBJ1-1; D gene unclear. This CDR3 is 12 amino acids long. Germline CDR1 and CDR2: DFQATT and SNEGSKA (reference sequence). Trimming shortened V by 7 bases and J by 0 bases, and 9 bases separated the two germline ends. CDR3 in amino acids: CSVTRLNTEAFF. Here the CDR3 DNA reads TGCAGTGTGACCCGTCTGAACACTGAAGCTTTCTTT.

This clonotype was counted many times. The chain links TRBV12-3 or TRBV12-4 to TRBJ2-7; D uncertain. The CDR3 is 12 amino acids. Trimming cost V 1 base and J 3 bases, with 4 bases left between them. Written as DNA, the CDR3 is TGTGCCAGCAGTTTAGAGGGCTACGAGCAGTACTTC. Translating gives CASSLEGYEQYF.

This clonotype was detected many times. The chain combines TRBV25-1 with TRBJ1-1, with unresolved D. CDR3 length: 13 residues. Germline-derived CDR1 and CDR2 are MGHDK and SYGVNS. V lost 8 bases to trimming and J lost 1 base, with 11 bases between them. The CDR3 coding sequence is TGTGCCAGCCTTCCAGCCCGGAACACTGAAGCTTTCTTT. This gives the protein CASLPARNTEAFF. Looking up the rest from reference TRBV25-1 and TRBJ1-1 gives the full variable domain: EADIYQTPRYLVIGTGKKITLECSQTMGHDKMYWYQQDPGMELHLIHYSYGVNSTEKGDLSSESTVSRIRTEHFPLTLESARPSHTSQYLCASLPARNTEAFFGQGTRLTVV.

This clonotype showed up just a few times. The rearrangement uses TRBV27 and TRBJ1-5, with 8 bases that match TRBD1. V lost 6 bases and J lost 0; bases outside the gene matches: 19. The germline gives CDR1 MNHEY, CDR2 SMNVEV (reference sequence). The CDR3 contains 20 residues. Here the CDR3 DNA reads TGTGCCAGCAGCTCTACTTACCGGACAGGGACCGATTATAGCAATCAGCCCCAGCATTTT. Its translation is CASSSTYRTGTDYSNQPQHF.

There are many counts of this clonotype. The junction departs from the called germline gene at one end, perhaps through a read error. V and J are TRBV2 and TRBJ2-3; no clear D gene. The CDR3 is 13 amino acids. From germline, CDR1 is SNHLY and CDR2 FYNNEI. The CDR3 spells CASSEDSTDMQYF. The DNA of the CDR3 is TGTGCCAGCAGTGAAGATAGCACAGATATGCAGTATTTT. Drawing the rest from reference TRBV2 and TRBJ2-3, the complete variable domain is EPEVTQTPSHQVTQMGQEVILRCVPISNHLYFYWYRQILGQKVEFLVSFYNNEISEKSEIFDDQFSVERPDGSNFTLKIRSTKLEDSAMYFCASSEDSTDMQYFGPGTRLTVL.

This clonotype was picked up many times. The CDR3 nucleotides read TGTGCCAGCAGCTCAGACAGGGTAGTTGAGCAGTTCTTC. This encodes CASSSDRVVEQFF. The J gene is TRBJ2-1, the V gene TRBV11-2; TRBD1 matches at 7 bases. The J segment lost 9 bases and the V segment lost 4 bases, leaving 6 bases of the junction unmatched. CDR3 length: 13 residues. Looked up from germline, CDR1 is SGHAT and CDR2 is FQNNGV.

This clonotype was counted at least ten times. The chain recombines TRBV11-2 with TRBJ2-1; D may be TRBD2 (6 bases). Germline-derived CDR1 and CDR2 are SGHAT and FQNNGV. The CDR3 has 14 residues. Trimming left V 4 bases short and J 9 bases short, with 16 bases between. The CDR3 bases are TGTGCCAGCAGCTCCCTGGGGCGGGGATCTGAGCAGTTCTTC. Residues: CASSSLGRGSEQFF.

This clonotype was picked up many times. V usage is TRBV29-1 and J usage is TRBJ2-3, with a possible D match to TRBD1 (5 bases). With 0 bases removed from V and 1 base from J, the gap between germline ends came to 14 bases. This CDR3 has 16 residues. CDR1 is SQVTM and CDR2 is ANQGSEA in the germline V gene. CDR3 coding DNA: TGCAGCGTTGAAGATCGCAACAGGTCTGGCACAGATACGCAGTATTTT. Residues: CSVEDRNRSGTDTQYF.

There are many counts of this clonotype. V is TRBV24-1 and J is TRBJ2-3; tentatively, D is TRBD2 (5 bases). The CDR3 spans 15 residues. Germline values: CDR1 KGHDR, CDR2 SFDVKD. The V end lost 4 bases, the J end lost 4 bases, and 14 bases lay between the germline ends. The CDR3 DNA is TGTGCCACCAGTGACCCGGGGTCCCGGTCAGATACGCAGTATTTT. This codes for CATSDPGSRSDTQYF.

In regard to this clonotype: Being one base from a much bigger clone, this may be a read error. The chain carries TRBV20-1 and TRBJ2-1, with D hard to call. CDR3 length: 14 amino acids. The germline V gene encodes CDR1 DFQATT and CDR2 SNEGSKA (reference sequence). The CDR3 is CGAGRGVSYNEQFF. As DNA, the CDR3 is TGCGGTGCTGGGCGTGGAGTCTCCTACAATGAGCAGTTCTTC.

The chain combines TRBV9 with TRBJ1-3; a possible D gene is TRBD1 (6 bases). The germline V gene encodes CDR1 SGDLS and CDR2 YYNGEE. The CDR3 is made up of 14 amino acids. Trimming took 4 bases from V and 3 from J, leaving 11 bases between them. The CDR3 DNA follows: TGTGCCAGCAGCAAACGGGGGCTTGGAAACACCATATATTTT. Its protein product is CASSKRGLGNTIYF.

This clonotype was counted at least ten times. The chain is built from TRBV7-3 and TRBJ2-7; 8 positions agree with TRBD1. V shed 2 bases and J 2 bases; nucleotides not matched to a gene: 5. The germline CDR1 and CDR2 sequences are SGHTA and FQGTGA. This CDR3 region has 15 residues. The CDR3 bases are TGTGCCAGCAGCTTATTTTCGGGACAGGCCTACGAGCAGTACTTC. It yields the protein CASSLFSGQAYEQYF.

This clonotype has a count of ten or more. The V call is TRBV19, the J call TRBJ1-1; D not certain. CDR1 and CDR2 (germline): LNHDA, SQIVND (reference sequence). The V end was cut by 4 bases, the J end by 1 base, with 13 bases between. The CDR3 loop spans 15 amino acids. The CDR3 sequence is CASSTRYGGNTEAFF. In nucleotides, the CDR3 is TGTGCCAGTAGTACCCGTTATGGTGGGAACACTGAAGCTTTCTTT.

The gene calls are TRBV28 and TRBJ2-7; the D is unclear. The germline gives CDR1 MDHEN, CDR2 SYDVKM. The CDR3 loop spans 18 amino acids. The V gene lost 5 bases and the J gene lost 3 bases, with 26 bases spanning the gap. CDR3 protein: CASSPLLGRLGGVYEQYF. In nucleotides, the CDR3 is TGTGCCAGCAGTCCCCTCCTCGGGCGACTGGGTGGAGTCTACGAGCAGTACTTC.